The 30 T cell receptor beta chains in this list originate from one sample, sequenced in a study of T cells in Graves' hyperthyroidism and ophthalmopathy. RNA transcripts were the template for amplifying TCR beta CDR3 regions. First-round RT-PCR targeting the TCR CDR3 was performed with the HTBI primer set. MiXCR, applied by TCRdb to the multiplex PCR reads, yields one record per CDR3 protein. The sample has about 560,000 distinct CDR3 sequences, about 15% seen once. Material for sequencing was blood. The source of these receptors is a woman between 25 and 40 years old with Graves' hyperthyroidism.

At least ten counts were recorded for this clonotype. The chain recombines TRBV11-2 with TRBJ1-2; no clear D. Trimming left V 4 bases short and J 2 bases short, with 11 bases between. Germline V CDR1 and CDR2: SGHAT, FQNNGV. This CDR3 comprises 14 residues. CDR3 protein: CASSSPSFNYGYTF. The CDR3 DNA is TGTGCCAGCAGCTCCCCATCTTTCAACTATGGCTACACCTTC.

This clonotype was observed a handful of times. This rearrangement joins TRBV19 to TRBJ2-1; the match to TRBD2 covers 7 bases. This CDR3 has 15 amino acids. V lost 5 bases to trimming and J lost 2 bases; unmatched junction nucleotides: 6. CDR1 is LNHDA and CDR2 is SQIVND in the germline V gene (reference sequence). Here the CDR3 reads CASSPGLETYNEQFF. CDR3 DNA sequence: TGTGCCAGTAGTCCTGGACTAGAAACCTACAATGAGCAGTTCTTC.

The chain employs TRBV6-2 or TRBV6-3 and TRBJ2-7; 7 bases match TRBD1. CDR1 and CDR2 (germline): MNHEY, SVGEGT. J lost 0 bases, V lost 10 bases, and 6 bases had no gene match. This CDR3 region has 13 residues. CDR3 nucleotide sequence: TGTGCCACCCGGGGACAGATCTCCTACGAGCAGTACTTC. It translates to CATRGQISYEQYF.

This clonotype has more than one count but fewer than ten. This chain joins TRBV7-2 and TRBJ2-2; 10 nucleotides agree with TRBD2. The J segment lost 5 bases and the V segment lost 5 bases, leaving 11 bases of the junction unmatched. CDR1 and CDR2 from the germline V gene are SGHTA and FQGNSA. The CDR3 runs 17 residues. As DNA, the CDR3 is TGTGCCAGCAGCCGGGGGGCTAGCGGGAGTATAACCGGGGAGCTGTTTTTT. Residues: CASSRGASGSITGELFF.

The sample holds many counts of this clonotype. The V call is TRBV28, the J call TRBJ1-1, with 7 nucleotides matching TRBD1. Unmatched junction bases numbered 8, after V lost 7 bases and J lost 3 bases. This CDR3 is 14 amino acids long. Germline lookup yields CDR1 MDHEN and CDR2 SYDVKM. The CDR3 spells CASTPGGAYTEAFF. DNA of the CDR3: TGTGCCAGCACCCCAGGGGGGGCCTACACTGAAGCTTTCTTT.

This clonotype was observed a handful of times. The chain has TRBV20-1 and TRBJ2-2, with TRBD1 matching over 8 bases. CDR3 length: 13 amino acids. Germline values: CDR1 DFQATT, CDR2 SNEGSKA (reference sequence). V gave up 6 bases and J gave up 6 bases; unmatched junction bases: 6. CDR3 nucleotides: TGCAGTGCACGGACAGGGTTCGCCGGGGAGCTGTTTTTT. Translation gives CSARTGFAGELFF.

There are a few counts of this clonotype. The CDR3 DNA reads as TGTGCCAGCTCGAGCGGGCCTTTCTCCATCTACGAGCAGTACTTC. Residues: CASSSGPFSIYEQYF. The chain is built from TRBV18 and TRBJ2-7, with D possibly being TRBD2 (6 bases). The germline gives CDR1 KGHSH, CDR2 LQKENI. V lost 6 bases, J lost 3 bases, and 18 bases lay in between. The CDR3 spans 15 residues.

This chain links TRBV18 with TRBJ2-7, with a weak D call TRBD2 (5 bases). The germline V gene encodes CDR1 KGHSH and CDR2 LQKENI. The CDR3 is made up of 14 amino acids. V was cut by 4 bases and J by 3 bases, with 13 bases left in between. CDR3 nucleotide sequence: TGTGCCAGCTCACGACTACAAGACCGCTACGAGCAGTACTTC. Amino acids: CASSRLQDRYEQYF. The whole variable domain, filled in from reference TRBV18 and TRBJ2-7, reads NAGVMQNPRHLVRRRGQEARLRCSPMKGHSHVYWYRQLPEEGLKFMVYLQKENIIDESGMPKERFSAEFPKEGPSILRIQQVVRGDSAAYFCASSRLQDRYEQYFGPGTRLTVT.

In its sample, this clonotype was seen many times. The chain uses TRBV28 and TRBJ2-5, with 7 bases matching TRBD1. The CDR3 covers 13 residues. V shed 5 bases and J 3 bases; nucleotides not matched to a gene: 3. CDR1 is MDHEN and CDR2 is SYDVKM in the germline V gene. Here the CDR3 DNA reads TGTGCCAGCAGTACCGGGACAGAAGAGACCCAGTACTTC. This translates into CASSTGTEETQYF.

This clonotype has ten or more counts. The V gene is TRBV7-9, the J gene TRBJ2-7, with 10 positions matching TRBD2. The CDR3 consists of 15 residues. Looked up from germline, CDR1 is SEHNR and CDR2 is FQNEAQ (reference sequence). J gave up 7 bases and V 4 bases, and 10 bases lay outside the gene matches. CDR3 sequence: CASSSPLAGGREQYF. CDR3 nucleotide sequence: TGTGCCAGCAGCTCCCCCTTAGCGGGAGGTCGAGAGCAGTACTTC.

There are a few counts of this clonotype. This chain's CDR3 is CASSQGQGSGELFF. CDR3 sequence (DNA): TGCGCCAGCAGCCAGGGACAGGGTTCCGGGGAGCTGTTTTTT. The chain couples TRBV5-1 to TRBJ2-2, with 9 bases fitting TRBD1. J lost 6 bases, V lost 4 bases, and 4 bases had no gene match. The CDR3 has 14 residues. Germline V CDR1 and CDR2: SGHRS, YFSETQ.

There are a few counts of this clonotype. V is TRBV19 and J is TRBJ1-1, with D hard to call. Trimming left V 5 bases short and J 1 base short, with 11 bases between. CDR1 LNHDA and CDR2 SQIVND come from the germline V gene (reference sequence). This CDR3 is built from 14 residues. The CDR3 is CASSVRAPNTEAFF. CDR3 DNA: TGTGCCAGTAGTGTCCGGGCCCCGAACACTGAAGCTTTCTTT.

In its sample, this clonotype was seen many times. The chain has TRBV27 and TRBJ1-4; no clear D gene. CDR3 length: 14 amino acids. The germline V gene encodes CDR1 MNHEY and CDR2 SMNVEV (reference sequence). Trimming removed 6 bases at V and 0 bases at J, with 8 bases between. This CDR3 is CASRIRATNEKLFF. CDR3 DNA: TGTGCCAGCAGAATCAGAGCAACTAATGAAAAACTGTTTTTT. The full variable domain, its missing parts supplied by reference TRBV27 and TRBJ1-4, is EAQVTQNPRYLITVTGKKLTVTCSQNMNHEYMSWYRQDPGLGLRQIYYSMNVEVTDKGDVPEGYKVSRKEKRNFPLILESPSPNQTSLYFCASRIRATNEKLFFGSGTQLSVL.

CDR3 sequence (DNA): TGTGCCAGCAGTTACTCAAGACTAGCGGGAGGGGCCTACGAGCAGTACTTC. Protein: CASSYSRLAGGAYEQYF. This rearrangement joins TRBV6-8 to TRBJ2-7, with 14 nucleotides matching TRBD2. Per the germline V gene, CDR1 is MNHGY and CDR2 is SAAAGT. CDR3 size: 17 residues. The V segment lost 0 bases and the J segment 2 bases; nucleotides outside the gene matches: 3.

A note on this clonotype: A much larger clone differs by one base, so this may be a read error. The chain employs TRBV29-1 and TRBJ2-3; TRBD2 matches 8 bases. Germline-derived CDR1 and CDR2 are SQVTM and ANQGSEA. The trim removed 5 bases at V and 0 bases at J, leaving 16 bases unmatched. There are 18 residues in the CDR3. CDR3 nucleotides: TGCAGCGTTATAAACGACAAGGCAACTAGCGGTAGCACAGATACGCAGTATTTT. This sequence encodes CSVINDKATSGSTDTQYF.

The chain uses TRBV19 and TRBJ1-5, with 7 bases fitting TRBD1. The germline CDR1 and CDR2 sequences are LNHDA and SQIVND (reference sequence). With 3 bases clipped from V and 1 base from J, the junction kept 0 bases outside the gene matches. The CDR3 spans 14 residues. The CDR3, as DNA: TGTGCCAGTAGTATGGGACAGAGCAATCAGCCCCAGCATTTT. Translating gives CASSMGQSNQPQHF.

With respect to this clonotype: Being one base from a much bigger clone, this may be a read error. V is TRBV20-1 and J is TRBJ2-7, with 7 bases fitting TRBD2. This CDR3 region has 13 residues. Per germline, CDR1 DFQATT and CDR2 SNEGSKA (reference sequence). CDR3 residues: CSANLADSCEQYF. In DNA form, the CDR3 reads TGCAGTGCCAACCTAGCGGACTCCTGCGAGCAGTACTTC.

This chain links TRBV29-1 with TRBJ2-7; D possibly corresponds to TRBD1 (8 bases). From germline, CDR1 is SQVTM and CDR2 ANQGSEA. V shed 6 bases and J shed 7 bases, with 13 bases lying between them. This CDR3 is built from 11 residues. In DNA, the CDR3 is TGCAGCGTCGGACAGGGAGGGGAGCAGTACTTC. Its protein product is CSVGQGGEQYF.

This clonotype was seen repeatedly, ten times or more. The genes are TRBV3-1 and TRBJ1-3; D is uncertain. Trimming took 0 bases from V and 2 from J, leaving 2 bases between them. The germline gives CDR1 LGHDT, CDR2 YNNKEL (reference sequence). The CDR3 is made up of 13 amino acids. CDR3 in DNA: TGTGCCAGCAGCCAAGAACCTGGAAACACCATATATTTT. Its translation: CASSQEPGNTIYF.

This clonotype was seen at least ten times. For the CDR3, the DNA is TGCGCCAGCAGCCGGGACAGACCCACAGATACGCAGTATTTT. Translation gives CASSRDRPTDTQYF. The chain has TRBV5-1 and TRBJ2-3, with 7 bases aligning to TRBD1. The trim removed 4 bases at V and 2 bases at J, leaving 4 bases unmatched. This CDR3 region has 14 residues. From germline, CDR1 is SGHRS and CDR2 YFSETQ. The full variable domain, in which reference TRBV5-1 and TRBJ2-3 provide the parts outside the CDR3, is KAGVTQTPRYLIKTRGQQVTLSCSPISGHRSVSWYQQTPGQGLQFLFEYFSETQRNKGNFPGRFSGRQFSNSRSEMNVSTLELGDSALYLCASSRDRPTDTQYFGPGTRLTVL.

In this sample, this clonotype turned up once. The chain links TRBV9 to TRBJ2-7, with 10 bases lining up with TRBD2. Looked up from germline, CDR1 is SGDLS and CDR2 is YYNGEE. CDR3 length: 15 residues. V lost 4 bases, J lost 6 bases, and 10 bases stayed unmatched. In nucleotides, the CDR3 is TGTGCCAGCAGCCCCTTGCTAGCGGGAGAAAGCGAGCAGTACTTC. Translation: CASSPLLAGESEQYF. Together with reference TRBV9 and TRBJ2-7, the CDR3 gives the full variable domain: DSGVTQTPKHLITATGQRVTLRCSPRSGDLSVYWYQQSLDQGLQFLIQYYNGEERAKGNILERFSAQQFPDLHSELNLSSLELGDSALYFCASSPLLAGESEQYFGPGTRLTVT.

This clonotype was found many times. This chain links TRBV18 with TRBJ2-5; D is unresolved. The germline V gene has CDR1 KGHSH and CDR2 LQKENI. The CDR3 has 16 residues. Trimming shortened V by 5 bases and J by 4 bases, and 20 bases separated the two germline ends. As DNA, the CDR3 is TGTGCCAGCTCAGCGCTTCTAGGAGAGTTTTCAGAGACCCAGTACTTC. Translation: CASSALLGEFSETQYF.

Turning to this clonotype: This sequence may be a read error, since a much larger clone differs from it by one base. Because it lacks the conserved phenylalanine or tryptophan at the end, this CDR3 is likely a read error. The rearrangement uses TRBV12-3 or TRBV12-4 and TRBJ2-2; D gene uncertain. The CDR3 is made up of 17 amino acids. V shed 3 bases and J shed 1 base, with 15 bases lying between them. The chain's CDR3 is CASSLWYTVGNTGELFL. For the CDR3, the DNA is TGTGCCAGCAGTTTGTGGTATACGGTGGGGAACACCGGGGAGCTGTTTCTT.

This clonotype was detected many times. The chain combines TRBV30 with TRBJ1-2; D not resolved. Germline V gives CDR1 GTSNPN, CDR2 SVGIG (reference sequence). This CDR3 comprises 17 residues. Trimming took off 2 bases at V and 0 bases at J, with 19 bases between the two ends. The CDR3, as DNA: TGTGCCTGGAGTCTTAACCGTTGGGCTCTAGCTAACTATGGCTACACCTTC. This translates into CAWSLNRWALANYGYTF. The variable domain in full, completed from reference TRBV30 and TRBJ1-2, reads SQTIHQWPATLVQPVGSPLSLECTVEGTSNPNLYWYRQAAGRGLQLLFYSVGIGQISSEVPQNLSASRPQDRQFILSSKKLLLSDSGFYLCAWSLNRWALANYGYTFGSGTRLTVV.

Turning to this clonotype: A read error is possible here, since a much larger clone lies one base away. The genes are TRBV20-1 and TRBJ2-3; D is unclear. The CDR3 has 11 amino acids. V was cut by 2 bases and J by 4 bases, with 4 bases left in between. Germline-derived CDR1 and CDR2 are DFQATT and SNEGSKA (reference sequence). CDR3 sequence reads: CSARYPDTQYF. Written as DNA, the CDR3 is TGCAGTGCTAGATACCCAGATACGCAGTATTTT.

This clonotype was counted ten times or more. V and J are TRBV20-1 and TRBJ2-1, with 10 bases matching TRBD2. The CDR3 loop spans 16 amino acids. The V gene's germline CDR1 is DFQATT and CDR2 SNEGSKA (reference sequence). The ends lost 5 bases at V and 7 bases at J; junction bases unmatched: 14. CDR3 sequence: CSAFGPPSGSMNEQFF. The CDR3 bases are TGCAGTGCTTTCGGCCCCCCTAGCGGGAGTATGAATGAGCAGTTCTTC.

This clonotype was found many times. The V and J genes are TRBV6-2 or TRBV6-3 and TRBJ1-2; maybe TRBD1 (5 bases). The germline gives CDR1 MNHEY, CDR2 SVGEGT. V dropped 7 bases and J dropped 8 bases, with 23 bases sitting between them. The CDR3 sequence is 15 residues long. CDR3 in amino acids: CASTPPPQGAFGYTF. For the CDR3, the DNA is TGTGCCAGCACGCCGCCCCCTCAAGGGGCGTTCGGCTACACCTTC.

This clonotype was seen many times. The CDR3 sequence: CASSLDRAQLYEQYF. The CDR3 DNA is TGTGCCAGCAGCTTAGATAGAGCCCAGTTGTACGAGCAGTACTTC. This chain links TRBV11-2 with TRBJ2-7, with D unresolved. V lost 0 bases and J 4 bases, leaving 13 bases between the germline ends. From germline, CDR1 is SGHAT and CDR2 FQNNGV. This CDR3 contains 15 residues.

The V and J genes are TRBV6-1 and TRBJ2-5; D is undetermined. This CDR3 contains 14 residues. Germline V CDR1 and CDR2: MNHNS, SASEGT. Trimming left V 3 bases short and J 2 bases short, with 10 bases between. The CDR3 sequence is CASSDWGRQETQYF. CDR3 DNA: TGTGCCAGCAGTGACTGGGGTCGGCAAGAGACCCAGTACTTC.

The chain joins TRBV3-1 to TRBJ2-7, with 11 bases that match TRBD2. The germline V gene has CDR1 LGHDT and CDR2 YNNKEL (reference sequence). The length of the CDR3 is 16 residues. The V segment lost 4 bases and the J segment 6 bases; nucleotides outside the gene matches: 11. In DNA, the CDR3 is TGTGCCAGCAGCCGCCAAGGAGTAGCGGGAGGGGCCGAGCAGTACTTC. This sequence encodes CASSRQGVAGGAEQYF.